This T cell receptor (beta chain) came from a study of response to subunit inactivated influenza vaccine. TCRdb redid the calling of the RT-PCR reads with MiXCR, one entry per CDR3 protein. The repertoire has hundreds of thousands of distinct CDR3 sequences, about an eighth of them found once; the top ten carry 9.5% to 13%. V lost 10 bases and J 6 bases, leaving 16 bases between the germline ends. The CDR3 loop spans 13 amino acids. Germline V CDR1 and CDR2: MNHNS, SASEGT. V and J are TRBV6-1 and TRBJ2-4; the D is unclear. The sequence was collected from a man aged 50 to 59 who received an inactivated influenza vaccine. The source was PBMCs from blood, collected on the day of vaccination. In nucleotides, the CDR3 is TGTGCCACCCTTAGCCCGTCGGGAAACATTCAGTACTTC. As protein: CATLSPSGNIQYF.